This is a list of T cell receptor beta chains from one sample in a study of T cell changes during pregnancy in multiple sclerosis. Profiled with immunoSEQ multiplex PCR; TCRdb holds only in-frame clones, not every one. The sample lists about 75,000 clones; roughly nine tenths were seen once. The source was peripheral blood, collected in the first trimester of pregnancy. These receptor sequences come from a female donor in good health, enrolled as a control in a pregnancy study. Both conserved end residues are part of each CDR3. The order of the fields is V gene, D gene, clone size, J gene, CDR3 DNA, CDR3 protein. The D gene is left open where the match is weak. A clone size is listed for some rows: how often the clone was seen (once, few, many), or a class if it is expanded.

TRBV27,.,.,TRBJ1-2,TGTGCCACTCCCCGGCCGGGTCTAACCTCGTATGGCTACACCTTC,CATPRPGLTSYGYTF
TRBV28,.,.,TRBJ1-3,TGTGCCAGCAGGGCCGGGTCTGCTGGAAACACCATATATTTT,CASRAGSAGNTIYF
TRBV18,TRBD1,.,TRBJ2-5,TGTGCCAGCTCACCCGGGACAGGACAAGAGACCCAGTACTTC,CASSPGTGQETQYF
TRBV6-5,TRBD1,.,TRBJ2-7,TGTGCCAGCGGACGGGACAGGGCTAGAGGCGAGCAGTACTTC,CASGRDRARGEQYF
TRBV28,.,.,TRBJ2-1,TGTGCCAGTACTACAGCAGACACCGCAGGGTGGCTTACGAATGAGCAGTTCTTC,CASTTADTAGWLTNEQFF
TRBV15,.,once,TRBJ2-7,TGTGCCACCAGCACGCGCGGAGGGGAGCGGCAGTACTTC,CATSTRGGERQYF
TRBV28,.,.,TRBJ1-4,TGTGCCAGCAGTTCAGGGTCAACTAATGAAAAACTGTTTTTT,CASSSGSTNEKLFF
TRBV19,TRBD1,.,TRBJ2-2,TGTGCCAGTAGGGGACAGGGGTACACCGGGGAGCTGTTTTTT,CASRGQGYTGELFF
TRBV7-6,TRBD1,.,TRBJ1-6,TGTGCCAGCAGCCCCCGGACAGGGGGCGTCTCCTATAATTCACCCCTCCACTTT,CASSPRTGGVSYNSPLHF
TRBV2,.,.,TRBJ1-6,TGTGCCAGCATCCGAGGGAGGGATTCACCCCTCCACTTT,CASIRGRDSPLHF
TRBV19,.,.,TRBJ2-7,TGTGCCAGTAGCCACTGGGGCCCCACCTACGAGCAGTACTTC,CASSHWGPTYEQYF
TRBV19,TRBD1,.,TRBJ2-2,TGTGCCAGTAAGGTACAGGGGGACACCGGGGAGCTGTTTTTT,CASKVQGDTGELFF
TRBV7-7,.,.,TRBJ2-1,TGTGCTAGCAGCTTAGCGCTAGCGTACGAGCAGTTCTTC,CASSLALAYEQFF
TRBV4-3,TRBD1,.,TRBJ1-5,TGCGCCAGCAGCCCCGGACAGGAGGATCAGCCCCAGCATTTT,CASSPGQEDQPQHF
TRBV28,.,.,TRBJ2-3,TGTGCCACCCTTGTGGGCAGGAGGACAGATACGCAGTATTTT,CATLVGRRTDTQYF
TRBV9,TRBD2,.,TRBJ2-7,TGTGCCAGCAGTCAAGGACTAGCCCTACCCTACGAGCAGTACTTC,CASSQGLALPYEQYF
TRBV7-6,.,.,TRBJ2-2,TGTGCCAGCAGCTATCAGACGAACACCGGGGAGCTGTTTTTT,CASSYQTNTGELFF
TRBV5-1,.,.,TRBJ2-1,TGCGCCAGCAGCTTGGTCGGGGAAACCTACAATGAGCAGTTCTTC,CASSLVGETYNEQFF
TRBV14,.,.,TRBJ1-2,TGTGCCAGCAGCCAAGATCCTAACGGAGCTAACTATGGCTACACCTTC,CASSQDPNGANYGYTF
TRBV30,.,.,TRBJ2-7,TGTGCCTCATCCAAGGGGCAGGGGAGTAGGCAGTACTTC,CASSKGQGSRQYF
TRBV28,TRBD1,.,TRBJ1-2,TGTGCCAGCAGTTTTCGGGACAGGGGGAACTATGGCTACACCTTC,CASSFRDRGNYGYTF
TRBV30,TRBD1,.,TRBJ1-4,TGTGCCTGGAGTGTCCTGACAGGGCTTAATGAAAAACTGTTTTTT,CAWSVLTGLNEKLFF
TRBV5-1,.,.,TRBJ1-2,TGCGCCAGCAGCTTGGATTCTCCCTCTCTCGATGGCTACACCTTC,CASSLDSPSLDGYTF
TRBV11-3,.,few,TRBJ2-7,TGTGCCAGCAGCTTAGCAGGCAGGGCCTACGAGCAGTACTTC,CASSLAGRAYEQYF
TRBV5-1,TRBD2,.,TRBJ2-7,TGCGCCAGCAGCTTGGCCTCCGGACTAGTCTCCTACGAGCAGTACTTC,CASSLASGLVSYEQYF
TRBV5-4,TRBD2,.,TRBJ2-7,TGTGCCAGCAGCTTATCAGCGGGGGGCGATTCCTACGAGCAGTACTTC,CASSLSAGGDSYEQYF
TRBV6-6,.,.,TRBJ1-2,TGTGCCAGCACCACCGCAGGGAAGGTTTTTAACTATGGCTACACCTTC,CASTTAGKVFNYGYTF
TRBV19,TRBD2,.,TRBJ2-4,TGTGCCAGTAGTAATCCCCCCGGCGGGAGAAACATTCAGTACTTC,CASSNPPGGRNIQYF
TRBV27,TRBD2,.,TRBJ2-1,TGTGCCAGCAGTTTCGGCCTAGCGGGGGGGGTATCCTACAATGAGCAGTTCTTC,CASSFGLAGGVSYNEQFF
TRBV5-4,.,.,TRBJ1-2,TGTGCCAGCAGACAGGACAGACACTATGGCTACACCTTC,CASRQDRHYGYTF
TRBV27,TRBD1,.,TRBJ2-7,TGTGCCAGCAGTCAAAGGGCACAGGGGGCGAACAGGTACGAGCAGTACTTC,CASSQRAQGANRYEQYF
TRBV5-6,.,.,TRBJ2-7,TGTGCCAGCAGCTTGGGGAGTGCGTACCAATCCTACGAGCAGTACTTC,CASSLGSAYQSYEQYF
TRBV14,TRBD1,.,TRBJ1-4,TGTGCCAGCAGCCAAGGGGCTTCGGGACAGGGGTCGGCAACTAATGAAAAACTGTTTTTT,CASSQGASGQGSATNEKLFF
TRBV25-1,.,.,TRBJ2-2,TGTGCCAGCAGTGACAGGGGTTTTAGCGGGGAGCTGTTTTTT,CASSDRGFSGELFF
TRBV21-1,.,.,TRBJ1-6,TGTGCCAGCAGCAAATGGCGGGCACAAAATTCACCCCTCCACTTT,CASSKWRAQNSPLHF
TRBV11-2,.,.,TRBJ2-7,TGTGCCAGCAGCTTAGGAGGGCCCTCTATCTACGAGCAGTACTTC,CASSLGGPSIYEQYF
TRBV6-5,.,.,TRBJ2-1,TGTGCCAGCAGTTATCACAGGGACCACAATGAGCAGTTCTTC,CASSYHRDHNEQFF
TRBV7-9,.,.,TRBJ1-4,TGTGCCAGCAGCTTAGATGTAGAAAAACTGTTTTTT,CASSLDVEKLFF
TRBV19,TRBD2,.,TRBJ2-3,TGTGCCAGTAGTACCCCTAGCGGGGGGTTTGCGAGCACAGATACGCAGTATTTT,CASSTPSGGFASTDTQYF
TRBV28,TRBD2,.,TRBJ2-1,TGTGCCAGCAGTTGGAGCGGGAGTCCCTACAATGAGCAGTTCTTC,CASSWSGSPYNEQFF
TRBV30,.,.,TRBJ1-6,TGTGCCTGGAATGGTCGGGGGTCGGATTCACCCCTCCACTTT,CAWNGRGSDSPLHF
TRBV5-6,TRBD2,.,TRBJ2-7,TGTGCCAGCAGGGGGACTAGCGGGAGCCACGAGCAGTACTTC,CASRGTSGSHEQYF
TRBV15,.,.,TRBJ2-2,TGTGCCACCAGCAGAGGGGGGGTCGACACCGGGGAGCTGTTTTTT,CATSRGGVDTGELFF
TRBV10-3,.,.,TRBJ1-5,TGTGCCATCCGAGGGACTCTGGGCAATCAGCCCCAGCATTTT,CAIRGTLGNQPQHF
TRBV5-4,TRBD1,.,TRBJ2-5,TGTGCCAGCAGCTTGCGGGACAGGGGGACCCAGTACTTC,CASSLRDRGTQYF
TRBV6-6,TRBD2,.,TRBJ2-1,TGTGCCAGCAGCCCTACTAGCGGGGGCCCTTACAATGAGCAGTTCTTC,CASSPTSGGPYNEQFF
TRBV6-1,TRBD2,.,TRBJ2-1,TGTGCCAGCAGTGTTCGACTAGCGGGGGCTTATGAGCAGTTCTTC,CASSVRLAGAYEQFF
TRBV7-2,TRBD2,.,TRBJ2-5,TGTGCCAGCAGCCGGACTAGCGGGGAAGAGACCCAGTACTTC,CASSRTSGEETQYF
TRBV5-4,TRBD1,once,TRBJ2-7,TGTGCCAGCAGCTTGGATGCCAGGGGGTTAGACGAGCAGTACTTC,CASSLDARGLDEQYF
TRBV6-1,.,once,TRBJ1-4,TGTGCCAGCAGTGATCACGGAGGGCCTAATGAAAAACTGTTTTTT,CASSDHGGPNEKLFF
TRBV6-5,.,few,TRBJ1-1,TGTGCCAGCAGACAAAGACAGAACACTGAAGCTTTCTTT,CASRQRQNTEAFF
TRBV7-2,TRBD1,.,TRBJ1-3,TGTGCCAGCAGCCGTGGACAGGAGGGTGGAAACACCATATATTTT,CASSRGQEGGNTIYF
TRBV5-6,TRBD1,.,TRBJ1-6,TGTGCCAGCAGCAACGGACAGGGGCGGAATTCACCCCTCCACTTT,CASSNGQGRNSPLHF
TRBV15,.,.,TRBJ1-2,TGTGCCACCAGCAGAGATCTCTCCGACAGCAACTATGGCTACACCTTC,CATSRDLSDSNYGYTF
TRBV28,TRBD1,.,TRBJ2-7,TGTGCCAGCAGTTTATCGGGACAGGGGGTCTACGAGCAGTACTTC,CASSLSGQGVYEQYF